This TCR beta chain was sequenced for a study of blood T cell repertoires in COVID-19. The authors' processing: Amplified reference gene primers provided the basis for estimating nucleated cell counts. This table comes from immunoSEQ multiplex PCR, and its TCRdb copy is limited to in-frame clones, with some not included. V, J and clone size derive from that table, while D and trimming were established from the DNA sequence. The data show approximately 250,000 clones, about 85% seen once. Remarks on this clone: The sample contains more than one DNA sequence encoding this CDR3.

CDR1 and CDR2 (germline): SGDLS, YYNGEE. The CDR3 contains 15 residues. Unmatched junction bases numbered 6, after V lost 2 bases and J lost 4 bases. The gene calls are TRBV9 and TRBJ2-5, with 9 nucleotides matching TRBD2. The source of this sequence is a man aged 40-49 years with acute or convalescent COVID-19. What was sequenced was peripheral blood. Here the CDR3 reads CASSVSGGPGETQYF. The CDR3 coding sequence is TGTGCCAGCAGCGTTAGCGGGGGACCCGGAGAGACCCAGTACTTC.